This T cell receptor beta chain was profiled in a study (dated by TCRdb to 2016 to 2017). This clonotype showed up many times. Its target antigen remains unknown. Base qualities are not at hand, and no much larger clone is one base apart. For this chain, trimming is 5 bases at the V end and 7 bases at the J end, and the number of junction bases without a gene match is 6. Reading the germline V gene (reference sequence) gives CDR1 MNHEY and CDR2 SMNVEV. From cysteine to phenylalanine, the CDR3 is 15 amino acids long. Just the 45-base CDR3 DNA is kept, in frame starting at base 1. Library preparation was by RT-PCR. Sequenced using an Illumina MiSeq. Clones were called with MiXCR by TCRdb after fastp trimmed the public reads at Q25, and only in-frame beta chains were retained. A single entry per CDR3 protein holds the most common genes and DNA from its merged rows. The table for this sample lists fewer than 800,000 distinct CDR3 sequences; 11% to 15% of them were counted only once. 3% to 4.5% of the sample comes from the top ten.

Rearrangement joined TRBV27 to TRBJ1-6; TRBD1 matches 9 bases in the middle. The sequencing sample was made of memory CD4+ T cells from blood. This receptor was taken from a female donor in good health, serving as a healthy control. The CDR3 here reads CASSLMTGGNSPLHF. The DNA sequence is TGTGCCAGCAGTCTAATGACAGGGGGGAATTCACCCCTCCACTTT.